This T cell receptor beta chain was obtained from a study of blood T cell repertoires in COVID-19. Study in general: The cDNA or gDNA used as material had been derived from T cells, B-cell-depleted T cells, or PBMCs.

The data were produced by immunoSEQ multiplex PCR, yet TCRdb's version contains in-frame clones alone and is incomplete. The sample consists of fewer than 350,000 clones, around nine tenths of them appearing once. Participants, 18 to 89 years old, spanned under 25 US areas. Cohorts were based on clinical histories the participants reported. The CDR3 totals 15 residues. Germline V lookup: CDR1 SQVTM, CDR2 ANQGSEA. The V and J ends lost 7 bases and 2 bases, in that order; junction bases with no gene match: 10. Source material: PBMCs or T cells enriched from blood (not recorded which). This rearrangement joins TRBV29-1 to TRBJ2-1; 8 positions agree with TRBD2. This TCR was sampled from a man aged 55-75 years who had recovered from COVID-19. The CDR3 spells CSDRKAGGTYNEQFF. The CDR3 nucleotides are TGCAGCGATCGTAAGGCGGGAGGCACCTACAATGAGCAGTTCTTC.